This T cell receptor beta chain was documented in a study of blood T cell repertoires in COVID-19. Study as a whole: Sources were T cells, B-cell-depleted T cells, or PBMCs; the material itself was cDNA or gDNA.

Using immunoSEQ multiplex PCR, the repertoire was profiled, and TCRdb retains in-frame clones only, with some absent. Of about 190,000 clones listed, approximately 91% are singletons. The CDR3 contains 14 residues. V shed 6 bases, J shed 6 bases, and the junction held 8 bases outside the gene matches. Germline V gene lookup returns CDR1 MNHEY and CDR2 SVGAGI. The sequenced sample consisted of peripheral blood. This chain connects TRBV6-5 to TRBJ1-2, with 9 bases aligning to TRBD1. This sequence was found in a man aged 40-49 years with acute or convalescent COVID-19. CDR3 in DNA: TGTGCCAGCAGCCAGGACAGGGGCGGCCATGGCTACACCTTC. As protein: CASSQDRGGHGYTF.